The 5 T cell receptor beta chains given below trace back to one sample, sequenced in a study of neurological immune-mediated disorders (dated by TCRdb to the late 2010s). The library was obtained by 5' RACE. Sequencing instrument: Illumina HiSeq 2500. Clones were called with MiXCR by TCRdb after fastp trimmed the public reads at Q25, and only in-frame beta chains were retained. Every distinct CDR3 protein forms one entry, paired with its most common genes and DNA. The sample table holds 30,000 to 45,000 distinct CDR3 sequences, of which about 9.3% were seen once. The ten biggest clones cover approximately 6.3% of the sample. Sequencing was performed on PBMCs. The receptors derive from a woman in her thirties with HTLV-1-associated myelopathy (HAM/TSP).

This clonotype has at least ten counts. This chain links TRBV20-1 with TRBJ1-2; D may be TRBD1 (5 bases). There are 11 residues in the CDR3. The germline V gene encodes CDR1 DFQATT and CDR2 SNEGSKA (reference sequence). Trimming took 7 bases from V and 2 from J, leaving 8 bases between them. As DNA, the CDR3 is TGCAGTGTACACAGGAACTATGGCTACACCTTC. This codes for CSVHRNYGYTF.

This clonotype occurred many times. The chain carries TRBV5-1 and TRBJ1-2; 9 bases fit TRBD1. The CDR3 contains 16 residues. Germline loops: CDR1 SGHRS, CDR2 YFSETQ. J lost 3 bases, V lost 4 bases, and 10 bases had no gene match. This chain's CDR3 is CASSPRGDRADYGYTF. The CDR3, as DNA: TGCGCCAGCAGCCCCCGCGGGGACAGGGCCGACTATGGCTACACCTTC.

This clonotype occurred many times. V is TRBV20-1 and J is TRBJ2-1; D is uncertain. CDR3 length equals 12 residues. The germline V gene encodes CDR1 DFQATT and CDR2 SNEGSKA (reference sequence). Trimming shortened V by 6 bases and J by 0 bases, and 6 bases separated the two germline ends. The CDR3, as DNA: TGCAGTGCAAGGGACTCCTACAATGAGCAGTTCTTC. The encoded protein is CSARDSYNEQFF.

This clonotype was seen many times. The chain joins TRBV10-3 to TRBJ1-2; 9 bases line up with TRBD1. The J segment lost 3 bases and the V segment lost 7 bases, leaving 9 bases of the junction unmatched. CDR3 size: 15 residues. Per germline, CDR1 ENHRY and CDR2 SYGVKD. The CDR3 nucleotides are TGTGCCATCACCCCGACAGGGGGGGTCGACTATGGCTACACCTTC. This gives the protein CAITPTGGVDYGYTF.

This clonotype occurred many times. V is TRBV5-1 and J is TRBJ1-1, with D perhaps TRBD1 (5 bases). The CDR3 extends over 18 amino acids. V was shortened by 4 bases and J by 4 bases, with 26 bases between the two germline ends. Germline CDR1 reads SGHRS; CDR2 reads YFSETQ. The CDR3 coding sequence is TGCGCCAGCAGCGCAACAGTCAATCTTAGACTGGGGCGCACTGAAGCTTTCTTT. Translation: CASSATVNLRLGRTEAFF.